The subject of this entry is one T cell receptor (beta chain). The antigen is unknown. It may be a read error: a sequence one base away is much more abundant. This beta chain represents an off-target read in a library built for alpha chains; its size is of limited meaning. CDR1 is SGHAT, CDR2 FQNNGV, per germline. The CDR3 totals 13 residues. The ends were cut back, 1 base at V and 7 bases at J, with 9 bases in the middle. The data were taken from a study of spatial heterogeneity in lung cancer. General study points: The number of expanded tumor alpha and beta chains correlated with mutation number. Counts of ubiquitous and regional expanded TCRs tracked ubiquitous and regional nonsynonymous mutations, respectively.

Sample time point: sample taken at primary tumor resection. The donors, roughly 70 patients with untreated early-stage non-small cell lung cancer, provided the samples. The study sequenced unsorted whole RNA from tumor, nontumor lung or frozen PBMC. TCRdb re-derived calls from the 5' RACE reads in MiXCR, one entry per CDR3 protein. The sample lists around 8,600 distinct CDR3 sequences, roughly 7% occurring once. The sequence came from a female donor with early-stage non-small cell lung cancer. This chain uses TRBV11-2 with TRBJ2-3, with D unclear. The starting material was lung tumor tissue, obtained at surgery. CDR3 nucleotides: TGTGCCAGCAGCTTAGTGGAGACAAATACGCAGTATTTT. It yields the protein CASSLVETNTQYF.